These T cell receptor beta chains were read from a single sample in a study of cytomegalovirus exposure and HLA in healthy donors. Generated by immunoSEQ multiplex PCR, the TCRdb table keeps only in-frame clones and is missing some. The sample shows under 200,000 clones, 75% to 85% of them seen only once. Input material: PBMCs. The source is a man in his fifties or sixties in good health and CMV-seropositive. Both conserved end residues are part of each CDR3. D genes are given only for firm matches. Only some rows state a clone size, as once, few, many or a class for expanded clones.

v_call	d_call	clone_size	j_call	cdr3_length	cdr3_nt	cdr3_aa
TRBV18	TRBD1	once	TRBJ2-5	15	TGTGCCAGCTCACCGAGGACAGGGGGGGTAGAGACCCAGTACTTC	CASSPRTGGVETQYF
TRBV6-6	NA	NA	TRBJ2-7	12	TGTGCCAGCAGTTACTCAGGGGGTGAGCAGTACTTC	CASSYSGGEQYF
TRBV6-6	NA	once	TRBJ2-1	13	TGTGCCAGCAGTTACTATCAGAACAATGAGCAGTTCTTC	CASSYYQNNEQFF
TRBV5-1	NA	NA	TRBJ2-7	14	TGCGCCAGCAGCTTGGGGACTTCCCCCAACGAGCAGTACTTC	CASSLGTSPNEQYF
TRBV5-6	TRBD2	NA	TRBJ2-1	15	TGTGCCAGCAGCTTGATTAGCGGGATCCACAATGAGCAGTTCTTC	CASSLISGIHNEQFF
TRBV6-5	TRBD1	NA	TRBJ1-1	12	TGTGCCAGCCGCAGGGGGGACACTGAAGCTTTCTTT	CASRRGDTEAFF
TRBV7-2	TRBD1	once	TRBJ1-4	16	TGTGCCAGCAGCCTAGGACAGGGTGCAACTAATGAAAAACTGTTTTTT	CASSLGQGATNEKLFF
TRBV9	NA	NA	TRBJ1-5	13	TGTGCCAGCAGTTTGGGCGCGTATCAGCCCCAGCATTTT	CASSLGAYQPQHF
TRBV6-5	NA	NA	TRBJ1-1	11	TGTGCCAGCAGCACAAACACTGAAGCTTTCTTT	CASSTNTEAFF
TRBV7-3	NA	few	TRBJ2-1	19	TGTGCCAGCAGCTTAACAGGGCGGGCGGCCGGCGTCCCTAACAATGAGCAGTTCTTC	CASSLTGRAAGVPNNEQFF
TRBV7-9	TRBD1	NA	TRBJ2-7	13	TGTGCCAGCAGCTGGGACAGCTCCTACGAGCAGTACTTC	CASSWDSSYEQYF
TRBV2	NA	NA	TRBJ1-2	14	TGTGCCAGCACCTTCCTGCCCGGGGGCTATGGCTACACCTTC	CASTFLPGGYGYTF
TRBV27	NA	NA	TRBJ2-3	15	TGTGCCAGCAACGAGGGAGCCCGCGACCGGGATACGCAGTATTTT	CASNEGARDRDTQYF
TRBV18	NA	NA	TRBJ2-3	13	TGTGCCAGCTCACCCCCCCTCACAGATACGCAGTATTTT	CASSPPLTDTQYF
TRBV9	TRBD1	NA	TRBJ1-2	14	TGTGCCAGCAGCATTACCCCGGACAGGGCGATCTACACCTTC	CASSITPDRAIYTF
TRBV5-1	TRBD1	NA	TRBJ1-1	16	TGCGCCAGCAGCTTGGCCCGGGACAGGATGAACACTGAAGCTTTCTTT	CASSLARDRMNTEAFF
TRBV29-1	NA	NA	TRBJ2-5	13	TGCAGCGTGAGTTGGGGCCTAGGGGAGACCCAGTACTTC	CSVSWGLGETQYF
TRBV5-4	TRBD2	NA	TRBJ2-5	15	TGTGCCAGCAGCTTGGAACTAGCGGGAATGGAGACCCAGTACTTC	CASSLELAGMETQYF
TRBV7-9	NA	NA	TRBJ1-6	14	TGTGCCAGCAGCTTACCAGCGGATAATTCACCCCTCCACTTT	CASSLPADNSPLHF
TRBV7-6	TRBD1	NA	TRBJ1-2	14	TGTGCCAGCAGCCCCTGGGACAGGGACTATGGCTACACCTTC	CASSPWDRDYGYTF
TRBV5-5	NA	once	TRBJ1-3	16	TGTGCCAGCATGGGCGGCAGGGGACCCTCTGGAAACACCATATATTTT	CASMGGRGPSGNTIYF
TRBV4-3	NA	few	TRBJ1-2	14	TGCGCCAGCAGCCCCGAAGCGCAGGAGCGGGGCTACACCTTC	CASSPEAQERGYTF
TRBV7-9	NA	NA	TRBJ2-1	14	TGTGCCAGCAGCCTAGACTTTGCAGAGGATGAGCAGTTCTTC	CASSLDFAEDEQFF
TRBV19	NA	NA	TRBJ2-5	13	TGTGCCAGTAGTATACAGGAGGGAGAGACCCAGTACTTC	CASSIQEGETQYF
TRBV5-5	NA	few	TRBJ2-2	18	TGTGCCAGCAGCTCCTTCCCGGCGGGCAGGGGCGGCACCGGGGAGCTGTTTTTT	CASSSFPAGRGGTGELFF
TRBV28	NA	NA	TRBJ1-4	14	TGTGCCAGCAGTTTAGAGGCAACTAATGAAAAACTGTTTTTT	CASSLEATNEKLFF
TRBV7-9	NA	NA	TRBJ2-5	15	TGTGCCAGCAGCGTTACGGGTGGGAGGCGAGAGACCCAGTACTTC	CASSVTGGRRETQYF